This entry lists 29 T cell receptor beta chains sequenced from one sample in a study of CD8 T cells in ankylosing spondylitis. TCRdb called the 5' RACE reads again in MiXCR, with one record for every CDR3 protein. Of approximately 340,000 distinct CDR3 sequences in the sample, roughly 15% were seen once. Sequencing was carried out using blood, either unsorted or a sorted T cell fraction (not recorded which). Receptors were obtained from a male donor with ankylosing spondylitis or in good health (not recorded which).

This clonotype occurred a few times. This chain connects TRBV25-1 to TRBJ2-3; D uncertain. The CDR3 loop spans 15 amino acids. V was trimmed by 5 bases and J by 1 base, leaving 13 bases between them. Germline CDR1 reads MGHDK; CDR2 reads SYGVNS. CDR3 amino acids: CASSSLRQGTDTQYF. CDR3 sequence (DNA): TGTGCCAGCAGTTCCCTTCGGCAGGGCACAGATACGCAGTATTTT. The full variable domain, with the rest looked up from reference TRBV25-1 and TRBJ2-3, is EADIYQTPRYLVIGTGKKITLECSQTMGHDKMYWYQQDPGMELHLIHYSYGVNSTEKGDLSSESTVSRIRTEHFPLTLESARPSHTSQYLCASSSLRQGTDTQYFGPGTRLTVL.

This clonotype was seen repeatedly, ten times or more. The CDR3 DNA is TGCGCCAGCAGCCAAATTAGCGGTGAGCAGTTCTTC. Translation gives CASSQISGEQFF. V is TRBV4-1 and J is TRBJ2-1; a possible D gene is TRBD2 (6 bases). Germline CDR1 and CDR2: MGHRA and YSYEKL. V lost 2 bases to trimming and J lost 9 bases, with 8 bases between them. This CDR3 comprises 12 residues.

CDR3 sequence: CASRMESSGNTIYF. The DNA of the CDR3 is TGCGCCAGCCGTATGGAGAGCTCTGGAAACACCATATATTTT. The chain couples TRBV5-1 to TRBJ1-3, with no clear D. This CDR3 comprises 14 residues. Trimming cost V 7 bases and J 0 bases, with 11 bases left between them. Germline assignment: CDR1 SGHRS and CDR2 YFSETQ.

The chain is built from TRBV12-3 or TRBV12-4 and TRBJ2-7; weak D call: TRBD1 (6 bases). The CDR3 spans 17 residues. V gave up 1 base and J gave up 4 bases, with 20 bases separating them. In DNA, the CDR3 is TGTGCCAGCAGTTTAGGCAGGGGCGCAACTGGCACTTACGAGCAGTACTTC. The encoded protein is CASSLGRGATGTYEQYF.

The V call is TRBV5-1, the J call TRBJ2-3; D might be TRBD2 (6 bases). V lost 4 bases and J 6 bases, leaving 15 bases between the germline ends. CDR1 SGHRS and CDR2 YFSETQ come from the germline V gene. This CDR3 has 14 residues. The CDR3 is CASSTGDFPDTQYF. CDR3 coding DNA: TGCGCCAGCAGCACTGGGGACTTCCCTGATACGCAGTATTTT.

The sample holds many counts of this clonotype. The V and J genes are TRBV10-3 and TRBJ1-2; D remains unclear. The germline V gene encodes CDR1 ENHRY and CDR2 SYGVKD. V lost 0 bases and J 8 bases, leaving 16 bases between the germline ends. The CDR3 covers 15 residues. The CDR3 reads CAISESNSLVQGYTF. CDR3 nucleotide sequence: TGTGCCATCAGTGAGTCGAACAGCCTAGTCCAGGGCTACACCTTC.

In this sample, this clonotype turned up a few times. V usage is TRBV5-1 and J usage is TRBJ2-2; tentative D call: TRBD2 (5 bases). Germline CDR1 reads SGHRS; CDR2 reads YFSETQ. CDR3 length: 16 amino acids. Trimming left V 3 bases short and J 5 bases short, with 17 bases between. DNA for the CDR3: TGCGCCAGCAGCTACGGACTGACCGTAGGGACCGGGGAGCTGTTTTTT. Encoded protein: CASSYGLTVGTGELFF. The full variable domain, in which reference TRBV5-1 and TRBJ2-2 provide the parts outside the CDR3, is KAGVTQTPRYLIKTRGQQVTLSCSPISGHRSVSWYQQTPGQGLQFLFEYFSETQRNKGNFPGRFSGRQFSNSRSEMNVSTLELGDSALYLCASSYGLTVGTGELFFGEGSRLTVL.

The V gene is TRBV11-3, the J gene TRBJ1-6; D is possibly TRBD1 (5 bases). There are 14 residues in the CDR3. V lost 4 bases and J lost 6, with 10 bases in between. Germline V CDR1 and CDR2: SGHNT, YENEEA. The CDR3: CASSSRGFNSPLHF. DNA of the CDR3: TGTGCCAGCAGCTCGCGGGGGTTTAATTCACCCCTCCACTTT.

This clonotype was observed a few times. This chain joins TRBV30 and TRBJ2-1; D gene uncertain. Trimming shortened V by 0 bases and J by 8 bases, and 5 bases separated the two germline ends. CDR1 is GTSNPN and CDR2 is SVGIG in the germline V gene (reference sequence). This CDR3 region has 11 residues. This CDR3 reads CAWSVRDEQFF. The DNA for the CDR3 is TGTGCCTGGAGTGTACGGGATGAGCAGTTCTTC.

The genes are TRBV5-4 and TRBJ1-2; 7 nucleotides agree with TRBD1. The ends lost 1 base at V and 8 bases at J; junction bases unmatched: 8. CDR1 is SGHNT and CDR2 is YYREEE in the germline V gene (reference sequence). The CDR3 is 14 amino acids. The chain's CDR3 is CASSLKGYRGGYTF. The CDR3 DNA sequence: TGTGCCAGCAGCTTGAAAGGCTACAGGGGAGGCTACACCTTC.

This clonotype appeared a few times. The gene calls are TRBV12-3 or TRBV12-4 and TRBJ1-1, with D uncertain. The CDR3 runs 16 residues. The V and J ends lost 6 bases and 0 bases respectively, with 17 bases between them. The CDR3 sequence: CASSSSPGIMNTEAFF. CDR3 nucleotides: TGTGCCAGCAGCTCCAGCCCCGGAATTATGAACACTGAAGCTTTCTTT.

This chain links TRBV27 with TRBJ2-7; 7 bases are shared with TRBD1. With V trimmed by 8 bases and J by 0 bases, 16 bases remained unmatched. The CDR3 has 17 residues. Germline V gives CDR1 MNHEY, CDR2 SMNVEV (reference sequence). For the CDR3, the DNA is TGTGCCAGCGGACTTAGAACTACGGGACAGAGCTCCTACGAGCAGTACTTC. Its translation: CASGLRTTGQSSYEQYF.

This sequence joins TRBV25-1 and TRBJ2-7, with TRBD1 matching over 8 bases. The CDR3 totals 16 residues. Trimming removed 4 bases from V and 1 base from J; junction bases left unmatched: 9. The V gene's germline CDR1 is MGHDK and CDR2 SYGVNS. The CDR3 here is CASSAPRGQGSYEQYF. In DNA, the CDR3 is TGTGCCAGCAGTGCCCCCAGGGGGCAAGGGTCCTACGAGCAGTACTTC.

This clonotype was picked up a small number of times. The rearrangement uses TRBV20-1 and TRBJ1-2; no definite D call. The germline V gene has CDR1 DFQATT and CDR2 SNEGSKA (reference sequence). The CDR3 sequence is 13 residues long. The V gene lost 6 bases and the J gene lost 2 bases, with 13 bases spanning the gap. The CDR3 protein is CSAIPGSNYGYTF. DNA for the CDR3: TGCAGTGCAATCCCCGGCAGCAACTATGGCTACACCTTC.

This rearrangement joins TRBV12-3 or TRBV12-4 to TRBJ2-3; maybe TRBD2 (5 bases). This CDR3 has 13 residues. Trimming shortened V by 6 bases and J by 9 bases, and 16 bases separated the two germline ends. CDR3 loop: CASSSEVRETQYF. The CDR3 DNA reads TGTGCCAGCAGCTCGGAGGTGCGAGAGACGCAGTATTTT.

This sequence joins TRBV5-5 and TRBJ2-7; a possible D gene is TRBD2 (5 bases). Deletions cut 2 bases from V and 6 bases from J, with 15 bases between. From germline, CDR1 is SGHKS and CDR2 YYEKEE (reference sequence). This CDR3 spans 14 amino acids. The CDR3 protein is CASSFPGKRVEQYF. CDR3 bases: TGTGCCAGCAGCTTCCCGGGGAAAAGGGTCGAGCAGTACTTC.

The J gene is TRBJ2-7, the V gene TRBV5-1, with a tentative D call TRBD1 (6 bases). The length of the CDR3 is 15 residues. V was pared by 4 bases and J by 4 bases, with 18 bases between. Germline loops: CDR1 SGHRS, CDR2 YFSETQ. The DNA for the CDR3 is TGCGCCAGCAGCATCACGGAAGGGGGAGCGTACGAGCAGTACTTC. It is translated as CASSITEGGAYEQYF.

This clonotype appeared a few times. CDR3: CASSARVIQGAGELFF. The CDR3 coding sequence is TGCGCCAGCAGCGCCCGAGTTATACAAGGGGCCGGGGAGCTGTTTTTT. This chain joins TRBV5-1 and TRBJ2-2, with a possible D match to TRBD1 (5 bases). The CDR3 sequence is 16 residues long. CDR1 and CDR2 from the germline V gene are SGHRS and YFSETQ. Trimming shortened V by 4 bases and J by 6 bases, and 19 bases separated the two germline ends.

Concerning this clonotype itself: A read error may explain this, as a much larger clone is one base away. V is TRBV5-1 and J is TRBJ1-1; 7 positions match TRBD1. J was trimmed by 3 bases and V by 4 bases; bases with no gene match: 6. Germline lookup yields CDR1 SGHRS and CDR2 YFSETQ. This CDR3 region has 14 residues. The CDR3 nucleotides are TGCGCCAGCAGCACCCGGGACAGATACACTGAAGCTTTCTTT. This sequence encodes CASSTRDRYTEAFF.

In this sample, this clonotype turned up a few times. The J gene is TRBJ2-3, the V gene TRBV18, with unresolved D. This CDR3 is 13 amino acids long. Germline CDR1 KGHSH, CDR2 LQKENI. Deletions cut 6 bases from V and 2 bases from J, with 9 bases between. The CDR3 here is CASSQTTTDTQYF. The CDR3 coding sequence is TGTGCCAGCTCTCAGACCACCACAGATACGCAGTATTTT.

This clonotype was picked up a small number of times. This chain connects TRBV5-6 to TRBJ1-5; the D gene is possibly TRBD1 (6 bases). Germline CDR1 SGHDT, CDR2 YYEEEE. The CDR3 totals 15 residues. Trimming left V 1 base short and J 6 bases short, with 14 bases between. The CDR3: CASSLTGRVGQPQHF. The CDR3 DNA follows: TGTGCCAGCAGCTTGACAGGGAGGGTTGGTCAGCCCCAGCATTTT. Filled out from reference TRBV5-6 and TRBJ1-5, the complete variable domain reads DAGVTQSPTHLIKTRGQQVTLRCSPKSGHDTVSWYQQALGQGPQFIFQYYEEEERQRGNFPDRFSGHQFPNYSSELNVNALLLGDSALYLCASSLTGRVGQPQHFGDGTRLSIL.

In this sample, this clonotype turned up many times. This chain connects TRBV29-1 to TRBJ1-1, with D possibly matching TRBD1 (5 bases). V lost 6 bases to trimming and J lost 4 bases, with 12 bases between them. The germline V gene has CDR1 SQVTM and CDR2 ANQGSEA. This CDR3 contains 12 residues. The CDR3 here is CSVRGPPTEAFF. Written as DNA, the CDR3 is TGCAGCGTAAGGGGACCTCCCACTGAAGCTTTCTTT.

This clonotype was seen a few times. The V call is TRBV20-1, the J call TRBJ2-7, with 9 bases fitting TRBD2. Germline lookup yields CDR1 DFQATT and CDR2 SNEGSKA (reference sequence). The trim removed 3 bases at V and 4 bases at J, leaving 4 bases unmatched. The length of the CDR3 is 13 residues. The CDR3 reads CSARKTSGYEQYF. CDR3 nucleotides: TGCAGTGCTAGGAAGACTAGCGGTTACGAGCAGTACTTC.

The J gene is TRBJ1-2, the V gene TRBV10-3; D remains ambiguous. The CDR3 runs 16 residues. Looked up from germline, CDR1 is ENHRY and CDR2 is SYGVKD. The ends were cut back, 6 bases at V and 4 bases at J, with 21 bases in the middle. CDR3 sequence: CAISELPSGKTYGYTF. CDR3 bases: TGTGCCATCAGCGAGCTTCCTAGCGGGAAAACCTATGGCTACACCTTC.

This clonotype has more than one count but fewer than ten. The chain carries TRBV15 and TRBJ2-4, with D perhaps TRBD1 (6 bases). V was trimmed by 0 bases and J by 0 bases, leaving 9 bases between them. CDR3 length equals 16 residues. Germline V gene data show CDR1 as LNHNV and CDR2 as YYDKDF (reference sequence). The chain's CDR3 is CATSREGAGAKNIQYF. The CDR3 nucleotides read TGTGCCACCAGCAGAGAGGGGGCAGGAGCCAAAAACATTCAGTACTTC.

This clonotype was picked up a small number of times. The V gene is TRBV20-1, the J gene TRBJ2-3, with D possibly TRBD1 on 6 matching bases. Germline V gene data show CDR1 as DFQATT and CDR2 as SNEGSKA (reference sequence). CDR3 size: 13 residues. The V end lost 5 bases, the J end lost 0 bases, and 9 bases lay between the germline ends. CDR3 region: CSALQGSTDTQYF. As DNA, the CDR3 is TGCAGTGCTTTACAGGGAAGCACAGATACGCAGTATTTT.

This clonotype has only a few counts. The rearrangement links TRBV5-6 to TRBJ2-7, with 7 bases identical to TRBD2. J was trimmed by 2 bases and V by 4 bases; bases with no gene match: 12. Germline V gene sequence: CDR1 SGHDT, CDR2 YYEEEE. The CDR3 sequence is 16 residues long. The CDR3 spells CASSPNYSGVTYEQYF. The CDR3 DNA follows: TGTGCCAGCAGCCCCAATTACAGCGGGGTAACCTACGAGCAGTACTTC. The complete variable domain, with remaining parts taken from reference TRBV5-6 and TRBJ2-7, reads DAGVTQSPTHLIKTRGQQVTLRCSPKSGHDTVSWYQQALGQGPQFIFQYYEEEERQRGNFPDRFSGHQFPNYSSELNVNALLLGDSALYLCASSPNYSGVTYEQYFGPGTRLTVT.

This clonotype has just a few counts. For the CDR3, the DNA is TGTGCCAGCAGTTTCTACAGGGCTGGCAGGAACGAGCAGTACTTC. Amino acid sequence: CASSFYRAGRNEQYF. The chain links TRBV27 to TRBJ2-7, with D possibly TRBD1 on 6 matching bases. The ends were cut back, 3 bases at V and 5 bases at J, with 17 bases in the middle. The CDR3 runs to 15 residues. Germline V gene lookup returns CDR1 MNHEY and CDR2 SMNVEV (reference sequence).

This clonotype occurred many times. The chain joins TRBV12-3 or TRBV12-4 to TRBJ1-2; D gene unclear. The CDR3 spans 13 residues. Trimming shortened V by 3 bases and J by 0 bases, and 5 bases separated the two germline ends. The CDR3 protein is CASSFAANYGYTF. CDR3 DNA: TGTGCCAGCAGTTTCGCAGCTAACTATGGCTACACCTTC.